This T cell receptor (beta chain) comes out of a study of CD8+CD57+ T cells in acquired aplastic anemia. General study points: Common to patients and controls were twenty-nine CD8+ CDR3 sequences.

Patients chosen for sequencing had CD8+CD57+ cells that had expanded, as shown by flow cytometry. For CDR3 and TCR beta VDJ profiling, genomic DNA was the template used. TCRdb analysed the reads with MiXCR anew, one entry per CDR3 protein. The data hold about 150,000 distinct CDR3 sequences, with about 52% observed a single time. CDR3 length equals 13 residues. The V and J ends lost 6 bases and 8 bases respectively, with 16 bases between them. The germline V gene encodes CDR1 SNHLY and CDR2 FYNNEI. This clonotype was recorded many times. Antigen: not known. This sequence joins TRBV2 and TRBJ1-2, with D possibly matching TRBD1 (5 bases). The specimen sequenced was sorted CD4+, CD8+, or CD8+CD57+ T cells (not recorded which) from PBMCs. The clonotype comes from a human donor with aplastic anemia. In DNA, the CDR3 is TGTGCCAGCAGGCTGGACACCCAGGGCGGCTACACCTTC. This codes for CASRLDTQGGYTF.